The rows below give T cell receptor beta chains drawn from one sample of a study of control samples from healthy donors and cancer patients. Data came from immunoSEQ multiplex PCR; TCRdb stores just in-frame clones and leaves some out. The profile shows about 150,000 clones, approximately 94% of them singletons. The sequenced material came from blood. These TCRs come from a man in his forties or fifties in good health. Both conserved end residues are part of each CDR3. A D gene is named only where the DNA matches it firmly. Not all rows give a size; the values are once, few, many and, for expanded clones, a class.

TRBV11-3,TRBJ2-1,-,once,CASSSGGWGSYNEQFF
TRBV7-9,TRBJ1-2,-,once,CASSLGSPGDGYTF
TRBV27,TRBJ1-1,-,-,CASSLMSNTEAFF
TRBV27,TRBJ2-3,-,-,CASSSPSRVSTDTQYF
TRBV20-1,TRBJ1-4,-,-,CSASMGGTEKLFF
TRBV15,TRBJ2-7,TRBD2,few,CATSREGAGGRFSEQYF
TRBV19,TRBJ2-3,-,-,CASSISEGWGDTQYF
TRBV5-1,TRBJ1-1,-,few,CASSVGTTEAFF
TRBV10-2,TRBJ1-3,-,-,CASSEASSGNTIYF
TRBV9,TRBJ2-7,-,-,CASSALPETVSYEQYF